This T cell receptor (beta chain) was captured by sequencing in a study of cytomegalovirus exposure and HLA in healthy donors. Primers for the PCR totalled 60 Vbeta and 13 Jbeta. Measured with immunoSEQ multiplex PCR; TCRdb has only the in-frame clones, and not every one. The sample lists 210,000 or so clones; roughly 84% were seen once. The germline CDR1 and CDR2 sequences are MGHRA and YSYEKL. This CDR3 contains 13 residues. V dropped 0 bases and J dropped 0 bases, with 2 bases sitting between them. The clonotype originates from a boy aged 2 to 10 in good health and CMV-seronegative. The material sequenced was PBMCs. The rearrangement joins TRBV4-1 to TRBJ1-1; D uncertain. CDR3 DNA sequence: TGCGCCAGCAGCCAAGACTTGAACACTGAAGCTTTCTTT. Residues: CASSQDLNTEAFF.